One and the same sample provided the 11 T cell receptor beta chains below, sequenced in a study of blood T cells in healthy people across ages. Primers used in a second PCR of roughly 7 to 12 cycles were a sample-barcoded 5' primer and a J-beta primer mix. TCRdb itself ran the 5' RACE reads through MiXCR, one entry per CDR3 protein. The sample has over 700,000 distinct CDR3 sequences, 20% to 30% seen once. A further study also used this sample, focusing on T cells of mothers and their children.

Sequenced sample: blood. Receptors originate from a boy aged 10-17 years in good health.

The chain uses TRBV6-6 and TRBJ2-5; no firm D call. With the DNA end fitting TRBJ2-1 better, the J assignment may be wrong. Per the germline V gene, CDR1 is MNHNY and CDR2 is SVGAGI (reference sequence). The CDR3 contains 12 residues. This CDR3 reads CASSPHRDEQFF. DNA for the CDR3: TGTGCCAGCAGCCCTCATCGCGATGAGCAGTTCTTC.

The J gene is TRBJ2-5, the V gene TRBV28, with 7 bases aligning to TRBD2. The J call may be incorrect, as the DNA end agrees better with TRBJ2-1. CDR3 length equals 15 residues. Germline CDR1 MDHEN, CDR2 SYDVKM. CDR3 DNA: TGTGCCAGCGCTAATGGTGGGAGGGACTACAATGAGCAGTTCTTC. Protein sequence: CASANGGRDYNEQFF.

The chain couples TRBV12-3 or TRBV12-4 to TRBJ1-4; tentatively, D is TRBD1 (5 bases). V dropped 8 bases and J dropped 5 bases, with 15 bases sitting between them. The CDR3 has 14 residues. The CDR3 sequence: CASGPGRKNEKLFF. CDR3 DNA sequence: TGTGCCAGCGGACCGGGGCGGAAGAATGAAAAACTGTTTTTT.

V gene TRBV20-1 combines with J gene TRBJ2-1; 7 bases match TRBD2. CDR1 DFQATT and CDR2 SNEGSKA come from the germline V gene (reference sequence). The CDR3 is 11 amino acids. Trimming took 6 bases from V and 12 from J; bases not matched to a gene: 8. CDR3 bases: TGCAGTGCCCCCACGGGAGGCCGGCAGTTCTTC. Its translation: CSAPTGGRQFF.

This chain uses TRBV11-2 with TRBJ2-5; D remains unclear. V lost 1 base and J 4 bases, leaving 10 bases between the germline ends. The CDR3 runs to 14 residues. CDR1 is SGHAT and CDR2 is FQNNGV in the germline V gene. The CDR3 nucleotides are TGTGCCAGCAGCTTAGTTGTCTGGGGAGAGACCCAGTACTTC. Residues: CASSLVVWGETQYF. Full variable domain (missing parts from reference TRBV11-2 and TRBJ2-5): EAGVAQSPRYKIIEKRQSVAFWCNPISGHATLYWYQQILGQGPKLLIQFQNNGVVDDSQLPKDRFSAERLKGVDSTLKIQPAKLEDSAVYLCASSLVVWGETQYFGPGTRLLVL.

This clonotype was recorded many times. The CDR3 protein is CASSLEGHLSSGANVLTF. CDR3 sequence (DNA): TGCGCCAGCAGCTTGGAGGGACACCTATCCTCTGGGGCCAACGTCCTGACTTTC. The chain carries TRBV5-1 and TRBJ2-6; tentatively, D is TRBD1 (6 bases). Trimming stripped 0 bases from V and 0 bases from J, with 13 bases between. The CDR3 spans 18 residues. Germline assignment: CDR1 SGHRS and CDR2 YFSETQ.

In this sample, this clonotype turned up a few times. V usage is TRBV5-1 and J usage is TRBJ2-1; 11 nucleotides line up with TRBD2. With V trimmed by 3 bases and J by 4 bases, 12 bases remained unmatched. Looked up from germline, CDR1 is SGHRS and CDR2 is YFSETQ. The CDR3 has 18 amino acids. CDR3 nucleotides: TGCGCCAGCAGCTCCTGGCCCCCGACTAGCGGGACATACAATGAGCAGTTCTTC. It codes for CASSSWPPTSGTYNEQFF.

The rearrangement joins TRBV29-1 to TRBJ2-5, with TRBD1 matching over 8 bases. The J segment lost 2 bases and the V segment lost 5 bases, leaving 7 bases of the junction unmatched. In germline, CDR1 is SQVTM, CDR2 ANQGSEA. CDR3 length: 14 amino acids. CDR3: CSVSGRDRQETQYF. The DNA for the CDR3 is TGCAGCGTTTCTGGCCGGGACAGGCAAGAGACCCAGTACTTC.

The J gene is TRBJ2-1, the V gene TRBV5-1; D is possibly TRBD2 (6 bases). This CDR3 has 18 amino acids. Per germline, CDR1 SGHRS and CDR2 YFSETQ. Trimming cost V 2 bases and J 0 bases, with 18 bases left between them. The CDR3 protein is CASSLVAATLSSYNEQFF. The CDR3 DNA follows: TGCGCCAGCAGCTTAGTAGCGGCCACCTTGAGCTCCTACAATGAGCAGTTCTTC.

This chain uses TRBV9 with TRBJ2-7; D is unclear. CDR3 length: 15 amino acids. Germline CDR1 reads SGDLS; CDR2 reads YYNGEE. The V end lost 4 bases, the J end lost 6 bases, and 20 bases lay between the germline ends. CDR3: CASSPRLDTTCEQYF. CDR3 nucleotides: TGTGCCAGCAGCCCCCGCCTTGACACCACCTGCGAGCAGTACTTC.

The rearrangement links TRBV7-8 to TRBJ2-2; D is undetermined. Germline-derived CDR1 and CDR2 are SGHVS and FQNEAQ. V dropped 5 bases and J dropped 3 bases, with 19 bases sitting between them. The CDR3 is 17 residues long. The DNA of the CDR3 is TGTGCCAGCAGCCCTTGGATGAGGAATAGAGACACCGGGGAGCTGTTTTTT. Translating it yields CASSPWMRNRDTGELFF.